This T cell receptor beta chain was obtained from a study of blood T cell repertoires in COVID-19. Study context: PBMCs, B-cell-depleted T cells, or T cells were the source of the cDNA or gDNA that made up the material.

The data were produced by immunoSEQ multiplex PCR, yet TCRdb's version contains in-frame clones alone and is incomplete. The data contain about 430,000 clones, around 90% of them singletons. Germline CDR1 MGHRA, CDR2 YSYEKL. V was clipped by 1 base and J by 4 bases; unmatched bases: 1. This CDR3 is built from 15 residues. This clone was picked up a small number of times. Sequencing was done on a sample of peripheral blood. The chain links TRBV4-1 to TRBJ2-1; 10 bases line up with TRBD2. The TCR sequence derives from a young man with COVID-19, enrolled during active disease. DNA for the CDR3: TGCGCCAGCAGCCAAGGTAGCGGGGGGTACAATGAGCAGTTCTTC. It specifies CASSQGSGGYNEQFF.